This T cell receptor beta chain was obtained from a study of cytomegalovirus exposure and HLA in healthy donors. PCR used 60 Vbeta primers and 13 Jbeta primers. Authors' methods: The authors later counted 70 million to 80 million unique TCR beta chains, 9 million to 14 million of them shared. Repertoires were generated with immunoSEQ multiplex PCR, while TCRdb's copy carries only in-frame clones and drops some. From that table come the V and J calls and clone size; the DNA was used to work out D and trimming. The profile shows a few hundred thousand clones, 70% to 80% of them singletons. Findings of the study overall: One cluster of highly shared sequence variants probably arose as a sequencing artifact.

Turning to this clone: Its antigen remains unidentified.

Per germline, CDR1 MGHRA and CDR2 YSYEKL. The CDR3 consists of 16 residues. Trimming removed 3 bases from V and 7 bases from J; junction bases left unmatched: 8. The source is a man aged 35-49 years in good health and CMV-seronegative. The sequencing input was PBMCs. This chain uses TRBV4-1 with TRBJ2-1, with 11 nucleotides matching TRBD2. The DNA of the CDR3 is TGCGCCAGCAGCCAGGCCGGGACTAGCGGAAGGAATGAGCAGTTCTTC. Protein sequence: CASSQAGTSGRNEQFF.